Listed here is a single T cell receptor beta chain. Its target is not known. Sequenced by immunoSEQ multiplex PCR; TCRdb stores in-frame clones only, minus some. The sample carries about 550,000 clones, over 95% recorded once. V shed 1 base and J shed 3 bases, with 9 bases lying between them. The CDR3 has 14 residues. The V gene's germline CDR1 is MGHRA and CDR2 YSYEKL. CD45RO-negative, CCR7-positively selected cells formed the naive CD8 fraction, excluding terminally differentiated effector memory CD45RA+ cells. This sample is part of a study of shared clonotypes between healthy human individuals. Study summary: For every donor, three CD4 naive, three CD4 memory, two CD8 naive and one CD8 memory plates were used. General study points: Non-shared clonotypes had lower generation probabilities than clonotypes shared by all four sorted-subset donors.

The source of this sequence is a woman aged 25 to 39 in good health. Sequenced sample: naive CD8+ T cells sorted from blood. This sequence joins TRBV4-1 and TRBJ1-1; D might be TRBD1 (6 bases). CDR3 sequence: CASSQVEGDTEAFF. The CDR3 DNA follows: TGCGCCAGCAGCCAAGTGGAGGGGGACACTGAAGCTTTCTTT.